This T cell receptor (beta chain) was found in a study of CD8 T cells in Susac syndrome. V dropped 11 bases and J dropped 2; count of bases not matched to a gene: 9. The CDR3 is 15 amino acids. Germline V gene sequence: CDR1 LNHDA, CDR2 SQIVND (reference sequence). Whole-study findings and limits: That the number of individuals in its TCR sequencing and HLA analysis was relatively small was acknowledged by the study.

The authors reverse transcribed 0.5 to 1 ug RNA with random hexamers. By means of immunoSEQ multiplex PCR, TCR beta CDR3 spanning 54 Vbeta and 13 Jbeta underwent amplification. TCRdb independently ran MiXCR on the immunoSEQ multiplex PCR reads; one entry per CDR3 protein. Of some 99,000 distinct CDR3 sequences in the sample, roughly 96% were seen once. Comments on this clonotype: As yet, its antigen is unknown.

The sample comprised CD4+ T cells from PBMCs. The chain carries TRBV19 and TRBJ1-5; 10 positions match TRBD1. The clonotype originates from a human donor in good health. CDR3 in DNA: TGTGCCTGCCGGGACAGGGGTGGGGGCAATCAGCCCCAGCATTTT. Translation gives CACRDRGGGNQPQHF.